This T cell receptor (beta chain) was captured in a study of blood T cells in healthy people across ages. Using a J-beta primer mix together with a sample-barcoded 5' primer, a second PCR was run for roughly 6 to 12 cycles. Each CDR3 protein is one row after TCRdb ran MiXCR on the 5' RACE reads. The sample contains more than 650,000 distinct CDR3 sequences, roughly 20% of which appear only once. With regard to this clonotype: A much larger clonotype is one base distant, so this may be a read error.

Each donor gave approximately 9.5 milliliters of peripheral blood. Unmatched junction bases numbered 3, after V lost 4 bases and J lost 4 bases. The CDR3 length is 15 residues. Germline V gene data show CDR1 as SGHDT and CDR2 as YYEEEE. Sample: blood. The sequence came from a man between 65 and 80 years old in good health. The chain links TRBV5-6 to TRBJ2-2; TRBD2 matches at 11 bases. CDR3 sequence (DNA): TGTGCCAGCAGCCCGGGACTAGCGGCCACCGGGGAGCTGTTTTTT. Its translation: CASSPGLAATGELFF.